This T cell receptor beta chain was profiled in a study of blood T cell repertoires in COVID-19. Study at large: Samples taken during acute and convalescent COVID-19 were collected in the United States, Italy and Spain.

The data were produced by immunoSEQ multiplex PCR, yet TCRdb's version contains in-frame clones alone and is incomplete. The table shows fewer than 150,000 clones, with around 87% occurring only once. Per germline, CDR1 SGHTS and CDR2 YDEGEE. The V gene lost 2 bases and the J gene lost 5 bases, with 11 bases spanning the gap. The CDR3 consists of 14 residues. The sample comprised peripheral blood. The rearrangement links TRBV5-8 to TRBJ2-1; weak D call: TRBD2 (5 bases). The sequence derives from a woman between 55 and 75 years old with acute or convalescent COVID-19. In DNA form, the CDR3 reads TGTGCCAGCAGCTTCGAGACTAACGACAATGAGCAGTTCTTC. Encoded protein: CASSFETNDNEQFF.